The clone carrying this TCR beta chain was detected a few times. Its antigen remains unknown. This sample is drawn from a study of blood T cells in healthy people across ages. General observations from the study: It was held that the diversity estimates obtained from one million T cells were underestimates. Higher diversity and more naive CD4+ cells were features of long-lived donors, compared to aged donors.

Combining a sample-barcoded 5' primer with a J-beta primer mix, a second PCR ran for 7 to 11 cycles. A 12-random-nucleotide template-switch adaptor tagged each cDNA molecule. One entry per CDR3 protein results from TCRdb running MiXCR on the 5' RACE reads. Of 1.5 million to 2 million distinct CDR3 sequences listed, roughly two fifths are singletons. Sequencing used blood. The sequence was collected from a human donor in good health.

The CDR3 protein is CSVEEGGSEGGYTF. DNA of the CDR3: TGCAGCGTTGAAGAGGGGGGTTCGGAGGGTGGCTACACCTTC. The chain combines TRBV29-1 with TRBJ1-2; possibly TRBD1 for D (5 bases). CDR3 size: 14 residues. Trimming took 0 bases from V and 7 from J, leaving 15 bases between them. Germline V gives CDR1 SQVTM, CDR2 ANQGSEA.